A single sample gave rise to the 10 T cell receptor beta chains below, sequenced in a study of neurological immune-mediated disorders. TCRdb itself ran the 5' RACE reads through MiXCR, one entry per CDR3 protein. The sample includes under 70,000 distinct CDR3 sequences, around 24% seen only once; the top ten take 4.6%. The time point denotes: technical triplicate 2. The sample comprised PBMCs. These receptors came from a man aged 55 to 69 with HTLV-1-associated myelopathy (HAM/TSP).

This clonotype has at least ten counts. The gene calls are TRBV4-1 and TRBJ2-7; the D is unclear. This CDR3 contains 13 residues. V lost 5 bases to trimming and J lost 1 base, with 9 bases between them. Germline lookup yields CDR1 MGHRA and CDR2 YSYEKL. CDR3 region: CASSRAGSYEQYF. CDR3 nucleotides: TGCGCCAGCAGCAGAGCAGGATCCTACGAGCAGTACTTC.

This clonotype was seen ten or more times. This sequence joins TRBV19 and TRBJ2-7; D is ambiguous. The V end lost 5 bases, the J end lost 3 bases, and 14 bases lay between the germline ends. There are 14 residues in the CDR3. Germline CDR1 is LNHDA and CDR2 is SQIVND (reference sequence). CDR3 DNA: TGTGCCAGTAGTGACCGACGGCGGAGCTACGAGCAGTACTTC. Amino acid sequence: CASSDRRRSYEQYF.

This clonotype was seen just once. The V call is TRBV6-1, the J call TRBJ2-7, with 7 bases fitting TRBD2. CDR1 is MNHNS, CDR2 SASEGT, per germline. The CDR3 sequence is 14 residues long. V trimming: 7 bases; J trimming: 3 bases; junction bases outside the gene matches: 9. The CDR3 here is CASTLGGGFYEQYF. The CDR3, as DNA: TGTGCCAGCACCCTTGGGGGAGGGTTCTACGAGCAGTACTTC.

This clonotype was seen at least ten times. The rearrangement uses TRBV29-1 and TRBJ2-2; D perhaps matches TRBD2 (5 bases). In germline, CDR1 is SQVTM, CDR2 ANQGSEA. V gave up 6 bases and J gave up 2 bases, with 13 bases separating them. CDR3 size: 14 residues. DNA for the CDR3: TGCAGCGTGGCTGAGGGAAGTAACACCGGGGAGCTGTTTTTT. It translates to CSVAEGSNTGELFF.

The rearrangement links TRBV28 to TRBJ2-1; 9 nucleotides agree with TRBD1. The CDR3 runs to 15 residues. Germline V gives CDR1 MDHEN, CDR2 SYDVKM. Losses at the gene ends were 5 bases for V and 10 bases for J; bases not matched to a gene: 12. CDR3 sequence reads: CASSTPGQGQREQFF. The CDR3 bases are TGTGCCAGCAGTACCCCGGGACAGGGTCAACGGGAGCAGTTCTTC.

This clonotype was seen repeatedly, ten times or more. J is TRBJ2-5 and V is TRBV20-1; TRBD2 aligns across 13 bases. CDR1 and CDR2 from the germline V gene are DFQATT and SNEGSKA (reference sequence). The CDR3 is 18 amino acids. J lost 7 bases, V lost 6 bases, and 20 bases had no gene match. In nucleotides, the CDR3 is TGCAGTGCAAAGAAGCCGGGACTAGCGGGATTGGGGGCGGGGACCCAGTACTTC. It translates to CSAKKPGLAGLGAGTQYF.

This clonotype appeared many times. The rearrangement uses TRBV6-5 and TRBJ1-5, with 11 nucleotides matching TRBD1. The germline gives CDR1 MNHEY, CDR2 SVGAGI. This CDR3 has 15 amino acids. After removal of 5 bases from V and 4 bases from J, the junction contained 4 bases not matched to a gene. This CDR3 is CASSPGTGGNQPQHF. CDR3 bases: TGTGCCAGCAGTCCTGGGACAGGGGGTAATCAGCCCCAGCATTTT.

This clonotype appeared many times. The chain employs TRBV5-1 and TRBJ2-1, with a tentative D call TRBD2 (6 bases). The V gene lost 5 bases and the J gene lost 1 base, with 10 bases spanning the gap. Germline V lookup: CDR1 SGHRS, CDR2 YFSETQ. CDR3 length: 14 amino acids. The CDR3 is CASSGRGSYNEQFF. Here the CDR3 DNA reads TGCGCCAGCAGTGGCCGGGGGTCCTACAATGAGCAGTTCTTC.

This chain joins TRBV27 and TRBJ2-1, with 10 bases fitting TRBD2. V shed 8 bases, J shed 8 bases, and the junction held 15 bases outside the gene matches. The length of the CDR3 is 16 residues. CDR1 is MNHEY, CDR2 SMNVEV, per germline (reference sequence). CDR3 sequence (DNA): TGTGCCAGCGGATTTTTACTAGCGGGAATCGGACATGAGCAGTTCTTC. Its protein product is CASGFLLAGIGHEQFF.

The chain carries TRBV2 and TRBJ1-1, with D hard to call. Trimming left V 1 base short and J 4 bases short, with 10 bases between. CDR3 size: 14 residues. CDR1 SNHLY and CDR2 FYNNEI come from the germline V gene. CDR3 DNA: TGTGCCAGCAGTGAAGGCGGTTTAACCACTGAAGCTTTCTTT. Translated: CASSEGGLTTEAFF.